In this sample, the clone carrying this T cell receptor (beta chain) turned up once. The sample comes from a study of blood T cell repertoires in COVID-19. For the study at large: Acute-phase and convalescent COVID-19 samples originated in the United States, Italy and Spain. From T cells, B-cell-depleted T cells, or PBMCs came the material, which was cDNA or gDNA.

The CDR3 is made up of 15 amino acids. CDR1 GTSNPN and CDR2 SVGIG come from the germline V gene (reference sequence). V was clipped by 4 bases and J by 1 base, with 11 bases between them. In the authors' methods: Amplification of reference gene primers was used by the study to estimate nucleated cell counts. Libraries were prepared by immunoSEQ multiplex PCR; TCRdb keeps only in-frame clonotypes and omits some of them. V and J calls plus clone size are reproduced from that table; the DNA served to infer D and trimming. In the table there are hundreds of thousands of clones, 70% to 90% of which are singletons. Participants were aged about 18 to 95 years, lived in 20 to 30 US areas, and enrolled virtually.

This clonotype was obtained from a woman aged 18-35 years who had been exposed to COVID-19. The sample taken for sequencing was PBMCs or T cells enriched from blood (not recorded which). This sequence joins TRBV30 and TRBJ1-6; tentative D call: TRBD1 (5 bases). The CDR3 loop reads CAWKRGSSYNSPLHF. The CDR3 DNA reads TGTGCCTGGAAACGGGGGAGTTCCTATAATTCACCCCTCCACTTT.